Below are 30 T cell receptor beta chains sequenced from a single sample in a study of cytomegalovirus exposure and HLA in healthy donors. The PCR made use of 60 Vbeta and 13 Jbeta primers. The protocol was immunoSEQ multiplex PCR, while the TCRdb copy is restricted to in-frame clones and leaves out a portion. The sample has approximately 82,000 clones, roughly a tenth seen once. The material sequenced was PBMCs. The receptors shown here come from a man aged 55 to 70 in good health and CMV-seropositive.

The rearrangement uses TRBV11-3 and TRBJ1-1; TRBD1 agrees at 10 bases. V gave up 3 bases and J gave up 5 bases; unmatched junction bases: 3. Germline assignment: CDR1 SGHNT and CDR2 YENEEA. This CDR3 comprises 14 residues. The CDR3 reads CASSLGQGRTEAFF. CDR3 DNA sequence: TGTGCCAGCAGCTTGGGACAGGGGAGAACTGAAGCTTTCTTT.

This clone was counted only a few times. The rearrangement uses TRBV7-6 and TRBJ1-5, with D uncertain. V lost 0 bases and J 5 bases, leaving 5 bases between the germline ends. CDR1 is SGHVS, CDR2 FNYEAQ, per germline. This CDR3 contains 13 residues. In DNA, the CDR3 is TGTGCCAGCAGCTTAGCAGAGGATCAGCCCCAGCATTTT. This sequence encodes CASSLAEDQPQHF.

This clone was detected only a few times. The chain links TRBV11-2 to TRBJ2-7; 8 positions match TRBD2. Germline V gene data show CDR1 as SGHAT and CDR2 as FQNNGV. The CDR3 is made up of 14 amino acids. Trimming removed 5 bases from V and 12 bases from J; junction bases left unmatched: 15. CDR3 in amino acids: CASSQTHPPSGLYV. DNA for the CDR3: TGTGCCAGCAGCCAAACTCACCCTCCTAGCGGGCTGTACGTC.

The gene calls are TRBV6-6 and TRBJ2-5, with 8 bases identical to TRBD1. With 2 bases clipped from V and 5 bases from J, the junction kept 7 bases outside the gene matches. Germline CDR1 is MNHNY and CDR2 is SVGAGI (reference sequence). The CDR3 is made up of 15 amino acids. The CDR3 DNA follows: TGTGCCAGCAGTTACGGTAGGACAGGGAGGGAGACCCAGTACTTC. Its protein is CASSYGRTGRETQYF.

This clone was counted only a few times. The chain has TRBV19 and TRBJ2-7; 9 bases align to TRBD1. This CDR3 comprises 15 residues. The V gene's germline CDR1 is LNHDA and CDR2 SQIVND (reference sequence). Losses at the gene ends were 5 bases for V and 0 bases for J; bases not matched to a gene: 5. In DNA form, the CDR3 reads TGTGCCAGTAGTGAGGGGACAGGGTCCTCCTACGAGCAGTACGTC. This encodes CASSEGTGSSYEQYV.

This sequence joins TRBV19 and TRBJ2-2; TRBD2 agrees at 11 bases. The junction had 10 bases not matched to a gene; V was cut back by 3 bases and J by 1 base. The V gene's germline CDR1 is LNHDA and CDR2 SQIVND (reference sequence). This CDR3 comprises 19 residues. DNA of the CDR3: TGTGCCAGTAGTATCTTATTCGGGACTAGCGGAGGGAACACCGGGGAGCTGTTTTTT. This encodes CASSILFGTSGGNTGELFF.

The rearrangement joins TRBV7-2 to TRBJ2-3; 7 nucleotides match TRBD1. Trimming cost V 1 base and J 2 bases; bases outside gene matches: 6. Germline V CDR1 and CDR2: SGHTA, FQGNSA. The CDR3 runs 16 residues. CDR3 DNA sequence: TGTGCCAGCAGCTTAGATTGGACAGGTCTCACAGATACGCAGTATTTT. It translates to CASSLDWTGLTDTQYF.

The chain recombines TRBV28 with TRBJ2-3, with a tentative D call TRBD1 (6 bases). This CDR3 spans 21 amino acids. V was cut by 8 bases and J by 1 base, with 34 bases left in between. CDR1 is MDHEN and CDR2 is SYDVKM in the germline V gene. As DNA, the CDR3 is TGTGCCAGCGGCCTTTTTGTACTACGGGACAACAAATTAGGAGGCACAGATACGCAGTATTTT. Protein product: CASGLFVLRDNKLGGTDTQYF.

A few counts support this clone. The rearrangement uses TRBV5-1 and TRBJ1-1; no clear D gene. The CDR3 runs to 13 residues. The germline V gene has CDR1 SGHRS and CDR2 YFSETQ. V was trimmed by 0 bases and J by 6 bases, leaving 9 bases between them. This CDR3 reads CASSLVSRSEAFF. CDR3 in DNA: TGCGCCAGCAGCTTGGTTAGCAGATCTGAAGCTTTCTTT.

This clone was counted between two and nine times. The chain recombines TRBV5-1 with TRBJ2-4; TRBD2 matches 13 bases. The CDR3 is 19 amino acids. The junction had 17 bases not matched to a gene; V was cut back by 4 bases and J by 7 bases. The germline V gene encodes CDR1 SGHRS and CDR2 YFSETQ. The CDR3 nucleotides read TGCGCCAGCAGCCCGGGGCTTATGACTAGCGGGAGGCCCGGGAACATTCAGTACTTC. Translated, it gives CASSPGLMTSGRPGNIQYF.

The rearrangement links TRBV4-1 to TRBJ1-2; TRBD1 matches at 9 bases. Trimming cost V 0 bases and J 8 bases; bases outside gene matches: 10. The CDR3 sequence is 16 residues long. CDR1 and CDR2 from the germline V gene are MGHRA and YSYEKL. The CDR3 coding sequence is TGCGCCAGCAGCCAAGACACGGACAGGGGAGTTGGCGGCTACACCTTC. This encodes CASSQDTDRGVGGYTF.

This clone occurred a few times. The CDR3 nucleotides read TGTGCCAGCGGGGCGGAGACCCAGTACTTC. This encodes CASGAETQYF. V gene TRBV2 combines with J gene TRBJ2-5; D is possibly TRBD1 (5 bases). This CDR3 is built from 10 residues. The germline gives CDR1 SNHLY, CDR2 FYNNEI. V was pared by 8 bases and J by 5 bases, with 6 bases between.

Here the CDR3 reads CASSEGRGSNQPQHF. CDR3 sequence (DNA): TGTGCCAGCTCTGAGGGCAGGGGTAGCAATCAGCCCCAGCATTTT. This chain joins TRBV18 and TRBJ1-5; D possibly corresponds to TRBD1 (6 bases). Trimming removed 6 bases from V and 0 bases from J, with 12 bases in between. This CDR3 comprises 15 residues. The germline V gene has CDR1 KGHSH and CDR2 LQKENI.

This clone has a handful of counts. The rearrangement uses TRBV28 and TRBJ2-4, with D unclear. This CDR3 has 16 amino acids. V lost 7 bases, J lost 0 bases, and 16 bases lay in between. The germline gives CDR1 MDHEN, CDR2 SYDVKM. The chain's CDR3 is CASTSTLPLAKNIQYF. DNA for the CDR3: TGTGCCAGCACCTCGACACTTCCCTTAGCCAAAAACATTCAGTACTTC.

This CDR3 is CASSSITGQQYF. CDR3 DNA: TGTGCCAGCAGTTCGATCACAGGGCAGCAGTACTTC. This rearrangement joins TRBV28 to TRBJ2-7; tentative D call: TRBD1 (6 bases). CDR3 length equals 12 residues. Between the trimmed V and J ends, which lost 4 bases and 8 bases, there was a span of 12 bases. Per the germline V gene, CDR1 is MDHEN and CDR2 is SYDVKM.

This clone was detected only a few times. The J gene is TRBJ1-2, the V gene TRBV19; D is unclear. The germline V and J ends were trimmed by 8 bases and 4 bases, with 17 bases remaining between them. The germline V gene has CDR1 LNHDA and CDR2 SQIVND (reference sequence). The CDR3 runs 14 residues. The CDR3 sequence: CASVRTVPFYGYTF. The CDR3 DNA reads as TGTGCCAGTGTTCGTACAGTACCATTCTATGGCTACACCTTC. The whole variable domain, remainder taken from reference TRBV19 and TRBJ1-2, is DGGITQSPKYLFRKEGQNVTLSCEQNLNHDAMYWYRQDPGQGLRLIYYSQIVNDFQKGDIAEGYSVSREKKESFPLTVTSAQKNPTAFYLCASVRTVPFYGYTFGSGTRLTVV.

This clone has only a few counts. The rearrangement links TRBV6-1 to TRBJ2-7; TRBD1 matches 11 bases. Germline V gene lookup returns CDR1 MNHNS and CDR2 SASEGT. The CDR3 contains 16 residues. J lost 2 bases, V lost 3 bases, and 6 bases had no gene match. CDR3 sequence reads: CASSDPRDRGTYEQYF. In DNA form, the CDR3 reads TGTGCCAGCAGTGACCCCCGGGACAGGGGGACCTACGAGCAGTACTTC.

This clone was recorded a few times. V is TRBV28 and J is TRBJ2-5, with a possible D match to TRBD2 (5 bases). The V gene's germline CDR1 is MDHEN and CDR2 SYDVKM. The V gene lost 6 bases and the J gene lost 4 bases, with 15 bases spanning the gap. This CDR3 is built from 14 residues. CDR3 in amino acids: CASSPQRAGETQYF. Here the CDR3 DNA reads TGTGCCAGCAGCCCCCAGAGGGCCGGAGAGACCCAGTACTTC. The variable domain in full, completed from reference TRBV28 and TRBJ2-5, reads DVKVTQSSRYLVKRTGEKVFLECVQDMDHENMFWYRQDPGLGLRLIYFSYDVKMKEKGDIPEGYSVSREKKERFSLILESASTNQTSMYLCASSPQRAGETQYFGPGTRLLVL.

This clone turned up a few times. V is TRBV28 and J is TRBJ2-7, with 7 bases lining up with TRBD1. CDR1 is MDHEN and CDR2 is SYDVKM in the germline V gene. The CDR3 is made up of 12 amino acids. Trimming cost V 5 bases and J 6 bases; bases outside gene matches: 4. CDR3 in DNA: TGTGCCAGCAGTCGCGACAGGGCCGAGCAGTACGTC. Encoded protein: CASSRDRAEQYV.

V and J are TRBV27 and TRBJ1-1, with D hard to call. The germline V gene has CDR1 MNHEY and CDR2 SMNVEV (reference sequence). With 2 bases removed from V and 0 bases from J, the gap between germline ends came to 7 bases. The CDR3 spans 14 residues. The CDR3 reads CASSLMRMNTEAFF. The CDR3 bases are TGTGCCAGCAGTTTAATGCGGATGAACACTGAAGCTTTCTTT.

This chain links TRBV7-2 with TRBJ1-5; TRBD1 agrees at 11 bases. The CDR3 loop spans 14 amino acids. Germline values: CDR1 SGHTA, CDR2 FQGNSA. V lost 4 bases, J lost 7 bases, and 3 bases stayed unmatched. In DNA, the CDR3 is TGTGCCAGCAGCTGGGGACAGGGGGGACAGCCCCAGCATTTT. This translates into CASSWGQGGQPQHF.

The CDR3 DNA follows: TGCGCCAGCAGCAAAGGGGGGGGGAAGGCTTCACCCCTCCACTTT. Residues: CASSKGGGKASPLHF. This chain joins TRBV5-1 and TRBJ1-6; D might be TRBD1 (6 bases). Between the trimmed V and J ends, which lost 4 bases and 9 bases, there was a span of 17 bases. The germline V gene encodes CDR1 SGHRS and CDR2 YFSETQ. The CDR3 is 15 residues long.

V gene TRBV7-8 combines with J gene TRBJ1-1; possibly TRBD1 for D (6 bases). V lost 2 bases and J 1 base, leaving 8 bases between the germline ends. The CDR3 totals 14 residues. Germline values: CDR1 SGHVS, CDR2 FQNEAQ. CDR3 sequence (DNA): TGTGCCAGCAGCTTAACAGGGTCGAACACTGAAGCTTTCTTT. This gives the protein CASSLTGSNTEAFF.

The V and J genes are TRBV7-6 and TRBJ2-5, with a weak D call TRBD1 (5 bases). Germline CDR1 is SGHVS and CDR2 is FNYEAQ. V was shortened by 1 base and J by 4 bases, with 13 bases between the two germline ends. The CDR3 is made up of 15 amino acids. CDR3 protein: CASSLGLGAAETQYF. DNA for the CDR3: TGTGCCAGCAGCTTAGGGCTAGGGGCGGCAGAGACCCAGTACTTC.

The rearrangement uses TRBV7-9 and TRBJ2-5; D is perhaps TRBD1 (7 bases). The J call may be faulty, since TRBJ2-7 better matches the DNA end. Germline V gene sequence: CDR1 SEHNR, CDR2 FQNEAQ (reference sequence). The CDR3 covers 14 residues. DNA for the CDR3: TGTGCCAGCAGCCCAGGGGGGAGCTCCTACGAGCAGTACTTC. This encodes CASSPGGSSYEQYF.

The rearrangement joins TRBV29-1 to TRBJ2-7; 9 nucleotides match TRBD2. The CDR3 is 15 residues long. J lost 3 bases, V lost 1 base, and 7 bases had no gene match. In germline, CDR1 is SQVTM, CDR2 ANQGSEA. The CDR3 spells CSVEASSGAGYEQYF. Written as DNA, the CDR3 is TGCAGCGTTGAAGCCTCTAGCGGGGCCGGCTACGAGCAGTACTTC.

This clone has only a few counts. This chain joins TRBV6-4 and TRBJ1-2, with 7 bases lining up with TRBD1. Germline CDR1 MRHNA, CDR2 SNTAGT. J gave up 2 bases and V 3 bases, and 9 bases lay outside the gene matches. The CDR3 extends over 16 amino acids. In DNA, the CDR3 is TGTGCCAGCAGTGAAGTAAAGGGGGCGAAAAACTATGGCTACACCTTC. Residues: CASSEVKGAKNYGYTF.

The chain uses TRBV28 and TRBJ2-1, with TRBD2 as a possible D gene (6 bases). This CDR3 has 14 residues. From germline, CDR1 is MDHEN and CDR2 SYDVKM. The V gene lost 2 bases and the J gene lost 7 bases, with 12 bases spanning the gap. The chain's CDR3 is CASSLGTQINEQFF. The CDR3 nucleotides read TGTGCCAGCAGTTTAGGGACTCAGATTAATGAGCAGTTCTTC.

This clone has a handful of counts. This chain joins TRBV5-4 and TRBJ2-1, with 10 positions matching TRBD2. Germline trimming cut 4 bases from V and 5 bases from J; bases unmatched to any gene: 6. The CDR3 has 15 amino acids. CDR1 and CDR2 from the germline V gene are SGHNT and YYREEE (reference sequence). This chain's CDR3 is CASSLTSGEDNEQFF. CDR3 in DNA: TGTGCCAGCAGCCTAACTAGCGGGGAAGACAATGAGCAGTTCTTC. Filled out from reference TRBV5-4 and TRBJ2-1, the complete variable domain reads ETGVTQSPTHLIKTRGQQVTLRCSSQSGHNTVSWYQQALGQGPQFIFQYYREEENGRGNFPPRFSGLQFPNYSSELNVNALELDDSALYLCASSLTSGEDNEQFFGPGTRLTVL.

The chain has TRBV19 and TRBJ1-6; TRBD1 matches 7 bases. With V trimmed by 5 bases and J by 7 bases, 2 bases remained unmatched. Germline lookup yields CDR1 LNHDA and CDR2 SQIVND (reference sequence). The CDR3 extends over 13 amino acids. This chain's CDR3 is CASSQGGNSPLHF. DNA of the CDR3: TGTGCCAGTAGTCAGGGGGGAAATTCACCCCTCCACTTT.